Below, 9 T cell receptor beta chains from the same sample are listed, as sequenced in a study of technical replicates of blood from a few donors. Measured with immunoSEQ multiplex PCR; TCRdb has only the in-frame clones, and not every one. The table includes 75,000 to 100,000 clones, approximately 94% detected once. The sample comprised T cells isolated from PBMCs. The receptors come from a human donor in good health.

The CDR3 DNA is TGCGCCAGCAGCCAAGGACAGGGGGCGGCTAACTATGGCTACACCTTC. Encoded protein: CASSQGQGAANYGYTF. The chain employs TRBV4-1 and TRBJ1-2, with 10 bases that match TRBD1. CDR1 and CDR2 (germline): MGHRA, YSYEKL. The CDR3 is 16 amino acids. V was clipped by 1 base and J by 0 bases; unmatched bases: 2.

The V call is TRBV5-4, the J call TRBJ2-1, with 13 bases identical to TRBD2. Germline V gene data show CDR1 as SGHNT and CDR2 as YYREEE (reference sequence). V shed 4 bases and J 8 bases; nucleotides not matched to a gene: 6. The CDR3 has 15 amino acids. In DNA, the CDR3 is TGTGCCAGCAGCCTGACTAGCGGGAGGCCCCATGAGCAGTTCTTC. This gives the protein CASSLTSGRPHEQFF.

This chain uses TRBV28 with TRBJ1-1; possibly TRBD1 for D (6 bases). The CDR3 contains 12 residues. Germline V gene data show CDR1 as MDHEN and CDR2 as SYDVKM. V was cut by 5 bases and J by 8 bases, with 12 bases left in between. The CDR3 protein is CASSPVDREAFF. CDR3 coding DNA: TGTGCCAGCAGTCCCGTTGACAGGGAAGCTTTCTTT.

V is TRBV18 and J is TRBJ1-3; no clear D gene. The ends were cut back, 4 bases at V and 0 bases at J, with 13 bases in the middle. This CDR3 has 16 residues. Germline CDR1 and CDR2: KGHSH and LQKENI. The CDR3 bases are TGTGCCAGCTCACGGTGGGAGAGCCACTCTGGAAACACCATATATTTT. Its protein is CASSRWESHSGNTIYF.

The chain is built from TRBV29-1 and TRBJ2-7; 12 bases fit TRBD1. The CDR3 covers 15 residues. The germline V gene encodes CDR1 SQVTM and CDR2 ANQGSEA. With V trimmed by 2 bases and J by 5 bases, 7 bases remained unmatched. Here the CDR3 DNA reads TGCAGCGTTGAACGAGGGGACAGGGGGCCTGACGAGCAGTACTTC. This codes for CSVERGDRGPDEQYF.

The chain is built from TRBV28 and TRBJ1-1, with 11 bases identical to TRBD1. The germline CDR1 and CDR2 sequences are MDHEN and SYDVKM. The length of the CDR3 is 14 residues. After removal of 6 bases from V and 11 bases from J, the junction contained 11 bases not matched to a gene. CDR3 in amino acids: CASRGTGGTGWAFF. The CDR3 nucleotides are TGTGCCAGCAGAGGGACAGGGGGGACTGGATGGGCTTTCTTT.

This clone is a singleton in its sample. The gene calls are TRBV28 and TRBJ2-7, with TRBD2 matching over 8 bases. Trimming cost V 6 bases and J 4 bases; bases outside gene matches: 11. The CDR3 has 15 amino acids. Germline V gene sequence: CDR1 MDHEN, CDR2 SYDVKM. DNA of the CDR3: TGTGCCAGCAGATACCGGGAGGGTATAGGGTACGAGCAGTACTTC. Translated, it gives CASRYREGIGYEQYF.

The chain is built from TRBV6-4 and TRBJ2-2; maybe TRBD1 (6 bases). The germline V gene encodes CDR1 MRHNA and CDR2 SNTAGT. The CDR3 covers 13 residues. Trimming removed 8 bases at V and 3 bases at J, with 10 bases between. The CDR3, as DNA: TGTGCCAGCGCGGACAGTTACACCGGGGAGCTGTTTTTT. Its protein is CASADSYTGELFF.

The chain carries TRBV7-3 and TRBJ2-1; tentatively, D is TRBD2 (5 bases). This CDR3 region has 12 residues. The germline CDR1 and CDR2 sequences are SGHTA and FQGTGA. V lost 8 bases, J lost 10 bases, and 15 bases lay in between. The CDR3 sequence is CASSGGGGEQFF. CDR3 in DNA: TGTGCCAGCTCTGGAGGAGGCGGGGAGCAGTTCTTC.